This is a list of T cell receptor beta chains from one sample in a study of cytomegalovirus exposure and HLA in healthy donors. Data came from immunoSEQ multiplex PCR; TCRdb stores just in-frame clones and leaves some out. Here the sample spans about 95,000 clones, roughly 79% being singletons. The sequenced sample consisted of PBMCs. The receptors originated from a woman between 65 and 79 years old in good health and CMV-seropositive. Each CDR3 is given with its conserved first and last residue.

TRBV5-5	TRBJ2-2	CASSPGGRPTGELFF
TRBV15	TRBJ1-3	CATSRDTGGNTIYF
TRBV28	TRBJ2-1	CASRTFSEQFF
TRBV11-3	TRBJ2-5	CASSPSGGRKGETQYF
TRBV10-2	TRBJ2-7	CASSVSRDSSSYEQYF
TRBV7-9	TRBJ1-1	CASSPPTRNTEAFF
TRBV7-9	TRBJ2-3	CAAGSGDTQYF
TRBV10-1	TRBJ2-3	CASSPGDTQYF
TRBV5-1	TRBJ1-1	CASSLTGFGTEAFF
TRBV11-3	TRBJ2-5	CASSFSSGKETQYF
TRBV4-1	TRBJ2-1	CASGWAGRRGEQFF
TRBV28	TRBJ1-5	CASSFAGQTNQPQHF
TRBV7-2	TRBJ2-1	CASSSLAGTGKNEQFF
TRBV15	TRBJ1-6	CATSRDRGNSPLHF
TRBV28	TRBJ2-7	CASRGASEQYF
TRBV6-5	TRBJ1-1	CASRRNAEAFF
TRBV19	TRBJ2-2	CASSIQGYIGELFF
TRBV6-6	TRBJ2-3	CASSPGLAGPTDTQYF
TRBV6-5	TRBJ2-3	CASRRQARSDTQYF
TRBV19	TRBJ2-1	CASRPRDQTARWYNEQFF
TRBV18	TRBJ2-7	CASSPWGGAPEDEQYF
TRBV5-4	TRBJ2-5	CASSLGLGGPALETQYF
TRBV6-1	TRBJ1-1	CASTEYTEAFF
TRBV29-1	TRBJ1-1	CSVERGWDEAFF
TRBV5-1	TRBJ2-3	CASSLTGGRTDTQYF
TRBV7-8	TRBJ2-1	CASSSQGGEQFF
TRBV18	TRBJ1-1	CASSPVLKSGRNTEAFF
TRBV5-4	TRBJ1-2	CASSWGATGVGRSNYGYTF
TRBV6-5	TRBJ2-7	CASLSSNRGSEQYF
TRBV19	TRBJ1-2	CATSDRPTNYGYTF
TRBV4-3	TRBJ2-7	CASSQDLGGTGRHEQYF
TRBV28	TRBJ2-7	CASRTSASYEQYF
TRBV4-1	TRBJ2-1	CASSPGLAGRSYNEQFF
TRBV7-3	TRBJ1-5	CASSLTGGEPQHF
TRBV9	TRBJ1-2	CASSRQNSNYGYTF
TRBV13	TRBJ2-5	CASSYGTSEQETQYF
TRBV5-1	TRBJ2-5	CASSLVLAGQETQYF
TRBV28	TRBJ2-3	CASSPQGARLSTDTQYF
TRBV6-4	TRBJ1-6	CASSENDRSNSPLHF
TRBV19	TRBJ2-1	CASRTSGSNEQFF
TRBV18	TRBJ2-7	CASSAPSVSSYEQYF
TRBV13	TRBJ1-5	CASSSSYNPQPQHF
TRBV21-1	TRBJ2-7	CASSRAQKLGQYF
TRBV4-1	TRBJ1-2	CASSLGGAGGYTF
TRBV19	TRBJ2-3	CASSAPGLAGLSTDTQYF
TRBV7-9	TRBJ1-4	CASSFHLQGSNEKLFF
TRBV7-6	TRBJ2-5	CASSSGTRGETQYF
TRBV7-2	TRBJ1-6	CASSRGGNLRNSPLHF
TRBV21-1	TRBJ2-3	CASSRGSGKGDTDTQYF
TRBV28	TRBJ1-2	CASSSPQGARGYTF
TRBV7-2	TRBJ2-2	CASSRDSSNTGELFF
TRBV11-2	TRBJ2-1	CASSYIAGDSYNEQFF
TRBV28	TRBJ2-1	CASSPGQGANEQFF
TRBV5-4	TRBJ1-1	CASSWAGGEKTEAFF
TRBV10-3	TRBJ1-6	CAISDPVRTGLGSYNSPLHF